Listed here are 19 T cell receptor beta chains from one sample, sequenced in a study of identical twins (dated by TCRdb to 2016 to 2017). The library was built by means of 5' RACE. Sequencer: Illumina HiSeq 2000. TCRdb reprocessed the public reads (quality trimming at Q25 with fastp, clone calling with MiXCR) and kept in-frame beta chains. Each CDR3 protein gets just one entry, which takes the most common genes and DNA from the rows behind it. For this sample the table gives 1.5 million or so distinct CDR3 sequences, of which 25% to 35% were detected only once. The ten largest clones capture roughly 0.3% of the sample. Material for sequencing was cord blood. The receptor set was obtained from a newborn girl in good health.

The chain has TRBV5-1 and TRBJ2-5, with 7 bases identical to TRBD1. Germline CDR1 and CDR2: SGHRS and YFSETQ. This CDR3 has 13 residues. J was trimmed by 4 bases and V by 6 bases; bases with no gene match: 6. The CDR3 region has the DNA TGCGCCAGCAATTTCTACAGGGGAGAGACCCAGTACTTC. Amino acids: CASNFYRGETQYF.

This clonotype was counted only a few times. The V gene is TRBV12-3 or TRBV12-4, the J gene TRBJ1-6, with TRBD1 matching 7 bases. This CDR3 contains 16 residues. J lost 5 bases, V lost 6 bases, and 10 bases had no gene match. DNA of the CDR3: TGTGCCAGCAGCTCAAAATGGGGGACAGATAATTCACCCCTCCACTTT. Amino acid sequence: CASSSKWGTDNSPLHF.

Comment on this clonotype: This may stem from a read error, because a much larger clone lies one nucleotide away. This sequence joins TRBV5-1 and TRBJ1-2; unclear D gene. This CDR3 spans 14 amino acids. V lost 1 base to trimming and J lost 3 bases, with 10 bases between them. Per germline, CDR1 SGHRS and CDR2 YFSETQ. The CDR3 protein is CASSLLRGDYGYTF. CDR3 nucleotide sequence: TGCGCCAGCAGCTTGTTACGGGGAGACTATGGCTACACCTTC.

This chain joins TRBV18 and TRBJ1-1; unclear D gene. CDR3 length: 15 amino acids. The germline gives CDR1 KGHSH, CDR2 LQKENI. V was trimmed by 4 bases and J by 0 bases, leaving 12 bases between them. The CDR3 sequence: CASSRSSTLNTEAFF. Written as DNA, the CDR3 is TGTGCCAGCTCACGCTCTTCCACCCTGAACACTGAAGCTTTCTTT. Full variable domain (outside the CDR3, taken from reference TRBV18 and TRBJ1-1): NAGVMQNPRHLVRRRGQEARLRCSPMKGHSHVYWYRQLPEEGLKFMVYLQKENIIDESGMPKERFSAEFPKEGPSILRIQQVVRGDSAAYFCASSRSSTLNTEAFFGQGTRLTVV.

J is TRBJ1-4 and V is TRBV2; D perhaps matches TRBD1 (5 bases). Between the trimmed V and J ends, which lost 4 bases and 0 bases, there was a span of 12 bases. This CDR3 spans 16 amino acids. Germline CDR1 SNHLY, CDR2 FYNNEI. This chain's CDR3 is CASSVVGDATNEKLFF. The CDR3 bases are TGTGCCAGCAGTGTGGTGGGGGATGCAACTAATGAAAAACTGTTTTTT.

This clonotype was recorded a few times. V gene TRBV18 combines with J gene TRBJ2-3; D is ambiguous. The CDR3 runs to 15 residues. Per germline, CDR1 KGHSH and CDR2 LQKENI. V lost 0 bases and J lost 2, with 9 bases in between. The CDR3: CASSPPSAHTDTQYF. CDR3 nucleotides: TGTGCCAGCTCACCACCTTCCGCACACACAGATACGCAGTATTTT.

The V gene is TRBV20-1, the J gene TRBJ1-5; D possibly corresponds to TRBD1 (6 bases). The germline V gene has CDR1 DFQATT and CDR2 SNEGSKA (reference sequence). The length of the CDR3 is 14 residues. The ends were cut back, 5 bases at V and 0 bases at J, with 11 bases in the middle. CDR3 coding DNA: TGCAGTGCTGGGGGCTCTTTTAGCAATCAGCCCCAGCATTTT. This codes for CSAGGSFSNQPQHF.

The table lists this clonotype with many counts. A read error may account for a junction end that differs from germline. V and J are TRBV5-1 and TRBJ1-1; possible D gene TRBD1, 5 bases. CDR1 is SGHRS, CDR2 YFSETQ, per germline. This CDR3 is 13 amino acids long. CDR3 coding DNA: TGTGCCAGCAGTTGGGGGGGGAACACTGAAGCTTTCTTT. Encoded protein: CASSWGGNTEAFF.

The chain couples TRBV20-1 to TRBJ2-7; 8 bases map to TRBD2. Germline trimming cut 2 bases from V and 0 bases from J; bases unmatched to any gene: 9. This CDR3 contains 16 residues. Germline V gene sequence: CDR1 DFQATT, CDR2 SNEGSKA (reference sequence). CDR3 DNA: TGCAGTGCTAGACTCCTAGCGGGTACGAGCTCCTACGAGCAGTACTTC. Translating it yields CSARLLAGTSSYEQYF.

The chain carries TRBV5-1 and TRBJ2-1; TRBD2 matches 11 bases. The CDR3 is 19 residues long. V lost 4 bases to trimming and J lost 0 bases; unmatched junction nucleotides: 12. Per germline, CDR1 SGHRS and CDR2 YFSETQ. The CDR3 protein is CASSESLAGGPSSYNEQFF. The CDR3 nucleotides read TGCGCCAGCAGCGAAAGTCTAGCGGGGGGCCCGAGCTCCTACAATGAGCAGTTCTTC. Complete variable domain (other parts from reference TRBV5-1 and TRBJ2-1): KAGVTQTPRYLIKTRGQQVTLSCSPISGHRSVSWYQQTPGQGLQFLFEYFSETQRNKGNFPGRFSGRQFSNSRSEMNVSTLELGDSALYLCASSESLAGGPSSYNEQFFGPGTRLTVL.

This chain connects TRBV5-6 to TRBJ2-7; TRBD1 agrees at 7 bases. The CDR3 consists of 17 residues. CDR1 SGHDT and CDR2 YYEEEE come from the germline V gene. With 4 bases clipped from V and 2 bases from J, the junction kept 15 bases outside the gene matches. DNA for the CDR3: TGTGCCAGCAGCCCGACAGGGTTGTTAATCGAGACCTACGAGCAGTACTTC. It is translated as CASSPTGLLIETYEQYF. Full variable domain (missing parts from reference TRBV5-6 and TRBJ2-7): DAGVTQSPTHLIKTRGQQVTLRCSPKSGHDTVSWYQQALGQGPQFIFQYYEEEERQRGNFPDRFSGHQFPNYSSELNVNALLLGDSALYLCASSPTGLLIETYEQYFGPGTRLTVT.

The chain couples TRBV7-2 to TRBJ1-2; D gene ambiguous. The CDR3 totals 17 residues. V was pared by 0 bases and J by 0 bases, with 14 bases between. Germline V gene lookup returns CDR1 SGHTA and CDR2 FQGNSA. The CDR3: CASSLARTRGSNYGYTF. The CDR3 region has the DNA TGTGCCAGCAGCTTAGCGCGAACACGGGGTTCTAACTATGGCTACACCTTC.

In DNA, the CDR3 is TGTGCCAGCAGACCACTAGCGGGGTACAGGGAGATCCAGTACTTC. Its protein product is CASRPLAGYREIQYF. The chain links TRBV11-2 to TRBJ2-7; 10 bases line up with TRBD2. This CDR3 comprises 15 residues. The trim removed 6 bases at V and 10 bases at J, leaving 15 bases unmatched. Germline V lookup: CDR1 SGHAT, CDR2 FQNNGV.

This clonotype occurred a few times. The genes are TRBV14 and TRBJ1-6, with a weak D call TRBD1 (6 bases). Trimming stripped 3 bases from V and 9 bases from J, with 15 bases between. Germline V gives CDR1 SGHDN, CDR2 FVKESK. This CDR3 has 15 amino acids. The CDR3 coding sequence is TGTGCCAGCAGCCACTCCGGATGGGGGGCTTCACCCCTCCACTTT. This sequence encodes CASSHSGWGASPLHF.

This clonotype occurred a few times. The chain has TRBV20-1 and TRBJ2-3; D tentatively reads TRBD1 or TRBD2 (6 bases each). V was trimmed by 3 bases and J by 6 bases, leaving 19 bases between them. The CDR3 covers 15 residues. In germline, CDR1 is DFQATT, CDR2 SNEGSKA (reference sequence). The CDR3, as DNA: TGCAGTGCTAGCCGGGGGCGGACAATGGCCGATACGCAGTATTTT. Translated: CSASRGRTMADTQYF.

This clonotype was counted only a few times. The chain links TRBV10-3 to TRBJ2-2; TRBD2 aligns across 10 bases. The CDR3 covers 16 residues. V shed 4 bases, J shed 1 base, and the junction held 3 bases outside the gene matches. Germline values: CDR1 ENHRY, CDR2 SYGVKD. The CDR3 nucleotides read TGTGCCATCAGTGCTAGCGGGAGTTTGAACACCGGGGAGCTGTTTTTT. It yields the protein CAISASGSLNTGELFF.

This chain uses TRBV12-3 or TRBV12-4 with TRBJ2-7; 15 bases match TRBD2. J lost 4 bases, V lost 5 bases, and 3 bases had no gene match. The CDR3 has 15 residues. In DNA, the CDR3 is TGTGCCAGCAGTGGGACTAGCGGGAGGAGGTACGAGCAGTACTTC. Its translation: CASSGTSGRRYEQYF.

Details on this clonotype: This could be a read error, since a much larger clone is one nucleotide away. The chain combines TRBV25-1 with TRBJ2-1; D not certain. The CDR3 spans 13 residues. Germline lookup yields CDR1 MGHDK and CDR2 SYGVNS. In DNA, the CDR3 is TGTGCCAGCAGTGAATTTTCCTACAATGGGCAGTTCTTC. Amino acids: CASSEFSYNGQFF.

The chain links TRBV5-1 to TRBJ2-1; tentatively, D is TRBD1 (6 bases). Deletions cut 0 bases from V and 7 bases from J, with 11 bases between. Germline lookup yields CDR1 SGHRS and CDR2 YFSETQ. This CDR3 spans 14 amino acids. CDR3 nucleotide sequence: TGCGCCAGCAGCTTGGGCGCAGGGGAGAATGAGCAGTTCTTC. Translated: CASSLGAGENEQFF.